This entry lists 10 T cell receptor beta chains sequenced from one sample in a study of Graves' ophthalmopathy and Graves' hyperthyroidism. Beta-chain TCR CDR3 regions were amplified from RNA transcripts. An opening RT-PCR round employed HTBI primers and preceded a second-round multiplex PCR. Each CDR3 protein is one row after TCRdb ran MiXCR on the multiplex PCR reads. The repertoire holds more than 300,000 distinct CDR3 sequences, with approximately 15% as singletons. What was sequenced was peripheral blood. The origin of the receptors is a woman aged 18 to 35 with stable Graves' hyperthyroidism.

V usage is TRBV10-3 and J usage is TRBJ2-2; tentatively, D is TRBD2 (7 bases). The CDR3 totals 15 residues. Looked up from germline, CDR1 is ENHRY and CDR2 is SYGVKD. Trimming left V 6 bases short and J 1 base short, with 12 bases between. CDR3 residues: CAISLGGQNTGELFF. CDR3 sequence (DNA): TGTGCCATCAGCCTGGGGGGGCAGAACACCGGGGAGCTGTTTTTT.

This clonotype showed up many times. A read error may account for a junction end that differs from germline. The V gene is TRBV20-1, the J gene TRBJ1-2; maybe TRBD1 (5 bases). The CDR3 totals 12 residues. Germline V gives CDR1 DFQATT, CDR2 SNEGSKA (reference sequence). The DNA of the CDR3 is TGCAGTGCTCGAGACAGAGGATATGGCTACACCTTC. It codes for CSARDRGYGYTF.

DNA for the CDR3: TGTGCCAGCAGCTTAGTGGCTAGCGGGGGGGTGAAGGAGCAGTACTTC. Protein sequence: CASSLVASGGVKEQYF. The chain carries TRBV11-2 and TRBJ2-7; 12 bases are shared with TRBD2. Per the germline V gene, CDR1 is SGHAT and CDR2 is FQNNGV. Unmatched junction bases numbered 8, after V lost 1 base and J lost 7 bases. This CDR3 is built from 16 residues.

This clonotype has at least ten counts. The chain links TRBV12-3 or TRBV12-4 to TRBJ1-1; tentative D call: TRBD1 (5 bases). The germline V and J ends were trimmed by 5 bases and 5 bases, with 15 bases remaining between them. The length of the CDR3 is 14 residues. The CDR3 loop is CASSPYGGRTEAFF. Written as DNA, the CDR3 is TGTGCCAGCAGTCCCTATGGGGGAAGGACTGAAGCTTTCTTT.

This clonotype was seen at least ten times. This sequence joins TRBV12-3 or TRBV12-4 and TRBJ1-5; maybe TRBD1 (5 bases). Trimming cost V 7 bases and J 7 bases, with 20 bases left between them. The CDR3 loop spans 15 amino acids. The CDR3 sequence: CASTRGGGAGQPQHF. The CDR3 region has the DNA TGTGCCAGCACCCGGGGGGGGGGAGCAGGACAGCCCCAGCATTTT.

This clonotype has only a few counts. This chain connects TRBV6-2 or TRBV6-3 to TRBJ1-2; D is uncertain. The CDR3 totals 12 residues. V lost 7 bases, J lost 10 bases, and 16 bases lay in between. In germline, CDR1 is MNHEY, CDR2 SVGEGT. The CDR3 bases are TGTGCCAGCACCCCGGCATCATCTTACTACACCTTC. Residues: CASTPASSYYTF.

The V gene is TRBV20-1, the J gene TRBJ1-1; D is unresolved. The germline gives CDR1 DFQATT, CDR2 SNEGSKA (reference sequence). V was shortened by 5 bases and J by 0 bases, with 10 bases between the two germline ends. The CDR3 length is 13 residues. The CDR3 DNA follows: TGCAGTGCTGTGGAGGTCATGAACACTGAAGCTTTCTTT. Its translation is CSAVEVMNTEAFF.

CDR3 DNA: TGTGCCAGCAGCCCCCTGGTGGCGGGGGGCCCCGGGGAGCTGTTTTTT. Encoded protein: CASSPLVAGGPGELFF. This chain uses TRBV11-2 with TRBJ2-2; 8 nucleotides align to TRBD2. V lost 5 bases to trimming and J lost 6 bases; unmatched junction nucleotides: 11. The germline V gene has CDR1 SGHAT and CDR2 FQNNGV. The CDR3 length is 16 residues.

This clonotype was detected ten times or more. The chain recombines TRBV6-1 with TRBJ2-2; no definite D call. With 11 bases removed from V and 6 bases from J, the gap between germline ends came to 16 bases. This CDR3 region has 13 residues. Germline V gene data show CDR1 as MNHNS and CDR2 as SASEGT. The CDR3 is CALTPAGAGELFF. The DNA for the CDR3 is TGTGCCTTAACCCCCGCTGGGGCCGGGGAGCTGTTTTTT.

This clonotype was recorded at least ten times. V is TRBV12-3 or TRBV12-4 and J is TRBJ1-1, with a possible D match to TRBD1 (5 bases). The CDR3 is 14 residues long. With 3 bases removed from V and 2 bases from J, the gap between germline ends came to 10 bases. The CDR3 DNA reads as TGTGCCAGCAGTTTTGGGGGGGTTAACACTGAAGCTTTCTTT. The encoded protein is CASSFGGVNTEAFF.